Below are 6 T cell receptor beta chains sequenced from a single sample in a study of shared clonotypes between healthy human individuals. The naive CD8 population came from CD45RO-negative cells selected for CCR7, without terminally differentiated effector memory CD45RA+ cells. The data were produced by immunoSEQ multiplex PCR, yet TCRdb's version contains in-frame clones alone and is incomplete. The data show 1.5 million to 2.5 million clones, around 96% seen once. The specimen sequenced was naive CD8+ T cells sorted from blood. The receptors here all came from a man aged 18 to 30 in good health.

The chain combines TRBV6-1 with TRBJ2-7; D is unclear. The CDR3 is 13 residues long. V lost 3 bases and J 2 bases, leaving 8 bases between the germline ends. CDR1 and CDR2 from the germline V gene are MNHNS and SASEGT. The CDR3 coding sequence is TGTGCCAGCAGTGACCTACTTACCTACGAGCAGTACTTC. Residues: CASSDLLTYEQYF.

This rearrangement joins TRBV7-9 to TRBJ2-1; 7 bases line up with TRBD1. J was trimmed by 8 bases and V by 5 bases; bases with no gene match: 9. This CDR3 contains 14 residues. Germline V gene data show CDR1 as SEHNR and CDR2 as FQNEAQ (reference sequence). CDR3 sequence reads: CASSPDRDGDEQFF. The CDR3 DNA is TGTGCCAGCAGCCCCGACAGGGATGGCGATGAGCAGTTCTTC.

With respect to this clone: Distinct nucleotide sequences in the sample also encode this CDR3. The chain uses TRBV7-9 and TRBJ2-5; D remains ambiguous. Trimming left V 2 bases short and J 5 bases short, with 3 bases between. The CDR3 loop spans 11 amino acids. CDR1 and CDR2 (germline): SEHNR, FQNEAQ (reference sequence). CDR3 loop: CASSLLETQYF. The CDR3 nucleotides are TGTGCCAGCAGCTTACTCGAGACCCAGTACTTC.

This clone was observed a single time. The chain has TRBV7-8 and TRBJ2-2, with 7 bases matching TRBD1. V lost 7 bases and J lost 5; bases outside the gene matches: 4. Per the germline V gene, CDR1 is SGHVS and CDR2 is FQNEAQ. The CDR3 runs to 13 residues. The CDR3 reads CASTLQGTGELFF. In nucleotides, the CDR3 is TGTGCCAGCACTTTACAGGGGACCGGGGAGCTGTTTTTT.

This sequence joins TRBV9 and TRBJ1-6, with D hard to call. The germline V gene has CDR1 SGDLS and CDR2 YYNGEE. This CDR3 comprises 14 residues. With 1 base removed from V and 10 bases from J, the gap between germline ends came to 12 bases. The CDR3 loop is CASSVTSHGSPLHF. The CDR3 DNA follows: TGTGCCAGCAGCGTAACGTCACACGGATCACCCCTCCACTTT.

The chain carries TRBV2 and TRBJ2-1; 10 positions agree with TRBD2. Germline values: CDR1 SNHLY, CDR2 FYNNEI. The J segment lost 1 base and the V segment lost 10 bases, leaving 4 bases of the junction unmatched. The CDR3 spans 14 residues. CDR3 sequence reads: CATNSGGSYNEQFF. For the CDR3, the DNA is TGTGCCACCAATAGCGGGGGGTCCTACAATGAGCAGTTCTTC.